The 20 T cell receptor beta chains reported below all come from one sample, sequenced in a study of CD8 T cells in Susac syndrome. The RNA input was roughly 0.45 to 1 ug, and it was reverse transcribed with random hexamers. TCRdb independently ran MiXCR on the immunoSEQ multiplex PCR reads; one entry per CDR3 protein. The sample yields about 140,000 distinct CDR3 sequences, 94% seen once. Source material: CD8+ T cells from PBMCs. These receptors came from a human donor in good health.

The gene calls are TRBV4-1 and TRBJ1-2; TRBD1 aligns across 9 bases. The germline CDR1 and CDR2 sequences are MGHRA and YSYEKL. The V segment lost 2 bases and the J segment 8 bases; nucleotides outside the gene matches: 12. This CDR3 is built from 16 residues. The CDR3 region has the DNA TGCGCCAGCAGCCAATATTCAACTGGGACAGGGAGAGGCTACACCTTC. Translated, it gives CASSQYSTGTGRGYTF.

This chain links TRBV30 with TRBJ1-1; D uncertain. The germline V and J ends were trimmed by 0 bases and 8 bases, with 7 bases remaining between them. CDR3 length equals 11 residues. Looked up from germline, CDR1 is GTSNPN and CDR2 is SVGIG (reference sequence). CDR3 in amino acids: CAWSVQTEAFF. CDR3 DNA: TGTGCCTGGAGTGTTCAGACGGAAGCTTTCTTT.

The chain recombines TRBV15 with TRBJ1-3, with D hard to call. V lost 0 bases and J 6 bases, leaving 3 bases between the germline ends. Germline assignment: CDR1 LNHNV and CDR2 YYDKDF (reference sequence). The CDR3 has 12 amino acids. The DNA for the CDR3 is TGTGCCACCAGCAGAGATTTAAACACCATATATTTT. This gives the protein CATSRDLNTIYF. Full variable domain (remainder filled in from reference TRBV15 and TRBJ1-3): DAMVIQNPRYQVTQFGKPVTLSCSQTLNHNVMYWYQQKSSQAPKLLFHYYDKDFNNEADTPDNFQSRRPNTSFCFLDIRSPGLGDTAMYLCATSRDLNTIYFGEGSWLTVV.

The chain employs TRBV4-2 and TRBJ2-3, with D maybe TRBD2 (6 bases). Germline lookup yields CDR1 LGHNA and CDR2 YNFKEQ. This CDR3 is 14 amino acids long. V was clipped by 4 bases and J by 4 bases, with 12 bases between them. CDR3 nucleotides: TGTGCCAGCAGCCCGGGACTTGGCCCAGATACGCAGTATTTT. Protein sequence: CASSPGLGPDTQYF.

This clonotype has just one count. CDR3 protein: CASSRDRFETQYF. As DNA, the CDR3 is TGTGCCAGCAGCCGGGACAGGTTCGAGACCCAGTACTTC. The V call is TRBV9, the J call TRBJ2-5; 8 nucleotides match TRBD1. The CDR3 is made up of 13 amino acids. CDR1 and CDR2 (germline): SGDLS, YYNGEE. V lost 4 bases to trimming and J lost 5 bases; unmatched junction nucleotides: 4. Together with reference TRBV9 and TRBJ2-5, the CDR3 gives the full variable domain: DSGVTQTPKHLITATGQRVTLRCSPRSGDLSVYWYQQSLDQGLQFLIQYYNGEERAKGNILERFSAQQFPDLHSELNLSSLELGDSALYFCASSRDRFETQYFGPGTRLLVL.

J is TRBJ2-5 and V is TRBV28, with TRBD2 matching 7 bases. The trim removed 5 bases at V and 5 bases at J, leaving 17 bases unmatched. Per germline, CDR1 MDHEN and CDR2 SYDVKM. The CDR3 is 17 residues long. The CDR3 nucleotides read TGTGCCAGCAGTAACTCCGTCAGCGGGGTGCGGGTGGAGACCCAGTACTTC. Amino acids: CASSNSVSGVRVETQYF.

J is TRBJ2-3 and V is TRBV4-2; D perhaps matches TRBD2 (5 bases). V was pared by 8 bases and J by 0 bases, with 9 bases between. The germline V gene encodes CDR1 LGHNA and CDR2 YNFKEQ. This CDR3 spans 13 amino acids. CDR3 nucleotides: TGTGCCAGCGCAGCGGAAAGCACAGATACGCAGTATTTT. This gives the protein CASAAESTDTQYF.

The rearrangement joins TRBV7-9 to TRBJ1-4; 8 positions agree with TRBD1. This CDR3 has 15 residues. After removal of 2 bases from V and 6 bases from J, the junction contained 5 bases not matched to a gene. The germline V gene encodes CDR1 SEHNR and CDR2 FQNEAQ (reference sequence). Written as DNA, the CDR3 is TGTGCCAGCAGCTTATCCCCGGACAGGGATGAAAAACTGTTTTTT. This codes for CASSLSPDRDEKLFF.

This rearrangement joins TRBV29-1 to TRBJ2-1; 10 bases line up with TRBD2. Germline V gene data show CDR1 as SQVTM and CDR2 as ANQGSEA. V trimming: 4 bases; J trimming: 5 bases; junction bases outside the gene matches: 14. The CDR3 runs 17 residues. CDR3 in DNA: TGCAGCGTTGGGGGTCGGCTAGCGGGAGAAGGCAACAATGAGCAGTTCTTC. Translation: CSVGGRLAGEGNNEQFF.

This chain uses TRBV29-1 with TRBJ2-1, with D possibly matching TRBD2 (6 bases). The CDR3 covers 10 residues. V shed 3 bases and J shed 14 bases, with 11 bases lying between them. Germline V gives CDR1 SQVTM, CDR2 ANQGSEA. CDR3 bases: TGCAGCGTTGAGACGGGGGATGAGTTCTTC. The encoded protein is CSVETGDEFF.

The chain couples TRBV29-1 to TRBJ1-3; D call uncertain. The CDR3 extends over 14 amino acids. The germline CDR1 and CDR2 sequences are SQVTM and ANQGSEA. Trimming took off 0 bases at V and 0 bases at J, with 6 bases between the two ends. CDR3 coding DNA: TGCAGCGTTGAAGAGGTCCTCTCTGGAAACACCATATATTTT. Its translation: CSVEEVLSGNTIYF. The full variable domain, in which reference TRBV29-1 and TRBJ1-3 provide the parts outside the CDR3, is SAVISQKPSRDICQRGTSLTIQCQVDSQVTMMFWYRQQPGQSLTLIATANQGSEATYESGFVIDKFPISRPNLTFSTLTVSNMSPEDSSIYLCSVEEVLSGNTIYFGEGSWLTVV.

As concerns this clonotype: One end of the junction is discordant with germline, which a read error may explain. The J gene is TRBJ1-5, the V gene TRBV19; D is ambiguous. Germline lookup yields CDR1 LNHDA and CDR2 SQIVND (reference sequence). The CDR3 runs 13 residues. For the CDR3, the DNA is TGTGCCAGTAGCATAGGTGCAGCGGCGCCCCAGCATTTT. Translated, it gives CASSIGAAAPQHF.

V and J are TRBV6-6 and TRBJ2-2; D is unresolved. CDR3 length: 14 amino acids. Germline CDR1 is MNHNY and CDR2 is SVGAGI (reference sequence). Deletions cut 0 bases from V and 4 bases from J, with 6 bases between. This chain's CDR3 is CASSYSEVTGELFF. The CDR3 DNA sequence: TGTGCCAGCAGTTACTCAGAAGTCACCGGGGAGCTGTTTTTT.

This rearrangement joins TRBV5-4 to TRBJ2-1; TRBD2 matches 13 bases. The junction had 1 base not matched to a gene; V was cut back by 2 bases and J by 5 bases. The V gene's germline CDR1 is SGHNT and CDR2 YYREEE (reference sequence). This CDR3 has 15 residues. The CDR3 reads CASSLGTSGDNEQFF. Here the CDR3 DNA reads TGTGCCAGCAGCTTAGGGACTAGCGGGGACAATGAGCAGTTCTTC.

The rearrangement links TRBV28 to TRBJ2-7; a weak D match, TRBD1 (5 bases). Trimming cost V 5 bases and J 2 bases, with 13 bases left between them. This CDR3 is 14 amino acids long. Per germline, CDR1 MDHEN and CDR2 SYDVKM. CDR3 nucleotides: TGTGCCAGCAGTCACAGGATCACGACCTACGAGCAGTACTTC. Translation gives CASSHRITTYEQYF.

The chain is built from TRBV7-9 and TRBJ2-7, with D perhaps matching TRBD2 (6 bases). The germline gives CDR1 SEHNR, CDR2 FQNEAQ (reference sequence). Trimming stripped 0 bases from V and 4 bases from J, with 16 bases between. This CDR3 is 16 amino acids long. CDR3 amino acids: CASSLAIAEGTYEQYF. The CDR3 DNA is TGTGCCAGCAGCTTAGCCATAGCGGAGGGCACGTACGAGCAGTACTTC.

The chain combines TRBV5-4 with TRBJ2-5; 15 bases are a match to TRBD2. In germline, CDR1 is SGHNT, CDR2 YYREEE (reference sequence). The CDR3 has 17 amino acids. J lost 5 bases, V lost 4 bases, and 9 bases had no gene match. The CDR3 bases are TGTGCCAGCAGCCCGGGACTAGCGGGAGGTTACACTGAGACCCAGTACTTC. It encodes CASSPGLAGGYTETQYF.

V usage is TRBV15 and J usage is TRBJ2-3; no clear D gene. Trimming shortened V by 4 bases and J by 2 bases, and 13 bases separated the two germline ends. Germline V CDR1 and CDR2: LNHNV, YYDKDF (reference sequence). The CDR3 consists of 15 residues. The CDR3 DNA follows: TGTGCCACCAGCACCCCCCGTCGATCCACAGATACGCAGTATTTT. This encodes CATSTPRRSTDTQYF.

The chain recombines TRBV27 with TRBJ2-7; D uncertain. The ends were cut back, 6 bases at V and 6 bases at J, with 15 bases in the middle. The CDR3 consists of 13 residues. Germline-derived CDR1 and CDR2 are MNHEY and SMNVEV (reference sequence). CDR3 bases: TGTGCCAGCAGCCCCCTTCTCTCGGGCGAGCAGTACTTC. Amino acids: CASSPLLSGEQYF.

The chain is built from TRBV2 and TRBJ1-2; no definite D call. Trimming stripped 7 bases from V and 2 bases from J, with 8 bases between. This CDR3 is built from 12 residues. Per the germline V gene, CDR1 is SNHLY and CDR2 is FYNNEI. Written as DNA, the CDR3 is TGTGCCAGCATATATGACAACTATGGCTACACCTTC. This gives the protein CASIYDNYGYTF.